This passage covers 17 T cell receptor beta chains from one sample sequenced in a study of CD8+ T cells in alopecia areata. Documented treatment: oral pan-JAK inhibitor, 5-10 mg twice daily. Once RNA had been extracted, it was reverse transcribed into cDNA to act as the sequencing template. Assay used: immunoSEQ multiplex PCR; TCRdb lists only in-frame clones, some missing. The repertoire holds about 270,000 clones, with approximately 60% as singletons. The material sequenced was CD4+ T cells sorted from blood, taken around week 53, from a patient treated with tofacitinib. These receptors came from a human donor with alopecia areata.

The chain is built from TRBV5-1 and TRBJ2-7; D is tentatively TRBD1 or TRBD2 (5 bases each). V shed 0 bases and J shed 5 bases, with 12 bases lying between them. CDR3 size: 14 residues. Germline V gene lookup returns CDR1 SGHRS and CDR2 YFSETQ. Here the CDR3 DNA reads TGCGCCAGCAGCTTGGGGTCAGGGACCGACGAGCAGTACTTC. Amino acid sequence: CASSLGSGTDEQYF.

The CDR3 loop is CASSPGLAGGPYEQYF. CDR3 coding DNA: TGTGCCAGCAGTCCTGGACTAGCGGGGGGGCCGTACGAGCAGTACTTC. The chain has TRBV5-4 and TRBJ2-7; 15 nucleotides line up with TRBD2. Germline lookup yields CDR1 SGHNT and CDR2 YYREEE (reference sequence). J lost 4 bases, V lost 5 bases, and 7 bases had no gene match. This CDR3 has 16 residues. Supplemented by reference TRBV5-4 and TRBJ2-7, the full variable domain reads ETGVTQSPTHLIKTRGQQVTLRCSSQSGHNTVSWYQQALGQGPQFIFQYYREEENGRGNFPPRFSGLQFPNYSSELNVNALELDDSALYLCASSPGLAGGPYEQYFGPGTRLTVT.

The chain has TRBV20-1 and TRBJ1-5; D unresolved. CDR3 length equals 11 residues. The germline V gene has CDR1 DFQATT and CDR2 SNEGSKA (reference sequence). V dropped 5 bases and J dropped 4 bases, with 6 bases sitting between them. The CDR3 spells CSAHYNQPQHF. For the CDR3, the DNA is TGCAGTGCTCACTATAATCAGCCCCAGCATTTT.

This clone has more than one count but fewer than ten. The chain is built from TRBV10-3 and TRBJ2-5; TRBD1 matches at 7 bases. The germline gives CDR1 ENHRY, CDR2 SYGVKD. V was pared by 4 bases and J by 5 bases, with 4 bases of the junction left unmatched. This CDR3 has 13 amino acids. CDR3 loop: CAISVLQGETQYF. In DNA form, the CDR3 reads TGTGCCATCAGTGTTTTACAGGGGGAGACCCAGTACTTC.

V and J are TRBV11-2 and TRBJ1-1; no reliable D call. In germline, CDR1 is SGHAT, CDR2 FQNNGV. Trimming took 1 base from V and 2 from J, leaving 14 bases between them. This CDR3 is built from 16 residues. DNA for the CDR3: TGTGCCAGCAGCTTAGCCCGCCCGGTGATTAACACTGAAGCTTTCTTT. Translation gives CASSLARPVINTEAFF.

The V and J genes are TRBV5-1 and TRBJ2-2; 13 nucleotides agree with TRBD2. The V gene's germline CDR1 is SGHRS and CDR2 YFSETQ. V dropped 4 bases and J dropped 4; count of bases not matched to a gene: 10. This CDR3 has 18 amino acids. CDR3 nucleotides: TGCGCCAGCAGCCACGGACTAGCGGGGGCTGAGAGCACCGGGGAGCTGTTTTTT. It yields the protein CASSHGLAGAESTGELFF.

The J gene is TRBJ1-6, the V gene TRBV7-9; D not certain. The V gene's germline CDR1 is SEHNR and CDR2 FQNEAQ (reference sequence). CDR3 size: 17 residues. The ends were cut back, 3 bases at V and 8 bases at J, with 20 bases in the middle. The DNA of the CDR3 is TGTGCCAGCAGCTTCCGACCCAATTGGCCCCCGGATTCACCCCTCCACTTT. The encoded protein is CASSFRPNWPPDSPLHF. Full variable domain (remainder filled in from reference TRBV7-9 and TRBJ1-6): DTGVSQNPRHKITKRGQNVTFRCDPISEHNRLYWYRQTLGQGPEFLTYFQNEAQLEKSRLLSDRFSAERPKGSFSTLEIQRTEQGDSAMYLCASSFRPNWPPDSPLHFGNGTRLTVT.

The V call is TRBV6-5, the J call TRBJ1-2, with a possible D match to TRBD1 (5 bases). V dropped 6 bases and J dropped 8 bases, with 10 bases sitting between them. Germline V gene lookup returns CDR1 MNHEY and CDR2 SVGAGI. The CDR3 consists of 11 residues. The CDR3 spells CASSASGGYTF. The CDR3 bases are TGTGCCAGCAGCGCATCAGGGGGCTACACCTTC.

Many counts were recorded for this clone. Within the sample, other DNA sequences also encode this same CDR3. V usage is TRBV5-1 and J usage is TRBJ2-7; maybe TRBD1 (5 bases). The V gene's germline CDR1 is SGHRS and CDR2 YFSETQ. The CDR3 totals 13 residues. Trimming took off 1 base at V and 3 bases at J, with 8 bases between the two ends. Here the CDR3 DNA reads TGCGCCAGCAGCTTGCTAGGGGACTACGAGCAGTACTTC. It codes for CASSLLGDYEQYF.

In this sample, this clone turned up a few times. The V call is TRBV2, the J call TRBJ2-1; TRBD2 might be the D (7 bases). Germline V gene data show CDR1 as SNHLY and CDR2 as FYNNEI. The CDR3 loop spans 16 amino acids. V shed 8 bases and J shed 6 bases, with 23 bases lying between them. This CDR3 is CASSPGGQAAGNEQFF. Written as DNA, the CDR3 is TGTGCCAGCTCCCCCGGGGGGCAGGCGGCGGGCAATGAGCAGTTCTTC.

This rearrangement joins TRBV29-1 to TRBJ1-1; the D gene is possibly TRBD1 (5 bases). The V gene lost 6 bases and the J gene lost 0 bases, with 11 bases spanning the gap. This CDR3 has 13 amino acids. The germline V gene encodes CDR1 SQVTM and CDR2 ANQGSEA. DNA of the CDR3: TGCAGCGTCAAGGGACGTTTGAACACTGAAGCTTTCTTT. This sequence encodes CSVKGRLNTEAFF.

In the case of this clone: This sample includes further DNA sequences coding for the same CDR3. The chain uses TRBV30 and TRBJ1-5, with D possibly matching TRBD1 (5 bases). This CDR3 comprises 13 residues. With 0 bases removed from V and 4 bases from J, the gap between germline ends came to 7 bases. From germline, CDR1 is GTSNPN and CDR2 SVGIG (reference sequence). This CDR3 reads CAWSVGGNQPQHF. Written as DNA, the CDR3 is TGTGCCTGGAGTGTGGGGGGAAATCAGCCCCAGCATTTT.

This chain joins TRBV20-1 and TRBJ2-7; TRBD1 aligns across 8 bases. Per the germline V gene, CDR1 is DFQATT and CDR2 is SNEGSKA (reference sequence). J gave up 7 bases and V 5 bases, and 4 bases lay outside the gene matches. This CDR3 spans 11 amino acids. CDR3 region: CSASTGEEQYF. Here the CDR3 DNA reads TGCAGTGCTTCGACAGGGGAAGAGCAGTACTTC.

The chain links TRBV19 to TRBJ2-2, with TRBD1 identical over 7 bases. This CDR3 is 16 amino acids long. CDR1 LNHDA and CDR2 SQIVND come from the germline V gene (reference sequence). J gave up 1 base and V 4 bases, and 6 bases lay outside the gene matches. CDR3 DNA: TGTGCCAGTAGTACCCGCCAGGGGGAGAACACCGGGGAGCTGTTTTTT. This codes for CASSTRQGENTGELFF.

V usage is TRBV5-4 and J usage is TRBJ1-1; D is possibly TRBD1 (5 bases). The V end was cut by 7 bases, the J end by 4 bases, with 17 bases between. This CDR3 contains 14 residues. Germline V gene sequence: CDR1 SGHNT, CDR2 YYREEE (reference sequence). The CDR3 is CASGPARGGTEAFF. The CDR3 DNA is TGTGCCAGCGGACCTGCGAGGGGCGGCACTGAAGCTTTCTTT. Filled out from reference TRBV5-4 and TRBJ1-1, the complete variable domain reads ETGVTQSPTHLIKTRGQQVTLRCSSQSGHNTVSWYQQALGQGPQFIFQYYREEENGRGNFPPRFSGLQFPNYSSELNVNALELDDSALYLCASGPARGGTEAFFGQGTRLTVV.

The CDR3 sequence is CANNPMARSTDTQYF. The CDR3, as DNA: TGTGCCAACAACCCCATGGCGCGGAGCACAGATACGCAGTATTTT. The chain combines TRBV7-9 with TRBJ2-3; D unclear. Looked up from germline, CDR1 is SEHNR and CDR2 is FQNEAQ (reference sequence). Deletions cut 10 bases from V and 0 bases from J, with 17 bases between. The CDR3 consists of 15 residues.

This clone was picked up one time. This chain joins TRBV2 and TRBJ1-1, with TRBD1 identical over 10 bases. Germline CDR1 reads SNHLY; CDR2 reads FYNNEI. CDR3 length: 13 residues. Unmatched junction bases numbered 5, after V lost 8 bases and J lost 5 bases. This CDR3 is CASGGTGVTEAFF. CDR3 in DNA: TGTGCCAGCGGAGGGACAGGGGTTACTGAAGCTTTCTTT.